This is a list of T cell receptor beta chains from one sample in a study of cytomegalovirus exposure and HLA in healthy donors. Data came from immunoSEQ multiplex PCR; TCRdb stores just in-frame clones and leaves some out. The sample has 170,000 or so clones, about 80% seen once; the top ten hold 1.2% to 1.5%. What was sequenced was PBMCs. These TCRs come from a woman aged 25 to 39 in good health and CMV-seropositive. Both conserved end residues are part of each CDR3. The D gene is left open where the match is weak. Not every row has a clone size; where given, it reads once, few, many or a size class.

v_call,clone_size,d_call,j_call,cdr3_nt,cdr3_aa
TRBV7-8,NA,NA,TRBJ1-4,TGTGCCAGCAGCCTACAGGGTGCAACTAATGAAAAACTGTTTTTT,CASSLQGATNEKLFF
TRBV29-1,NA,TRBD1,TRBJ1-6,TGCAGCGTTAGGGCAGGGGGAAATTCACCCCTCCACTTT,CSVRAGGNSPLHF
TRBV6-5,NA,NA,TRBJ2-7,TGTGCCAGTAAAACAGGGCTAACCTACGAGCAGTACTTC,CASKTGLTYEQYF
TRBV7-6,NA,NA,TRBJ1-1,TGTGCCAGCAGCCTTCAGGAAGGGGGCACTGAAGCTTTCTTT,CASSLQEGGTEAFF
TRBV6-5,few,TRBD1,TRBJ1-5,TGTGCCAGCAGTGGGGACAGGACAAATCAGCCCCAGCATTTT,CASSGDRTNQPQHF
TRBV5-6,once,TRBD1,TRBJ2-3,TGTGCCAGCAGCTCGCCGGGACAGGGCACAGATACGCAGTATTTT,CASSSPGQGTDTQYF
TRBV19,NA,TRBD1,TRBJ1-1,TGTGCCAGTAAGGGGGCTGTGATGAACACTGAAGCTTTCTTT,CASKGAVMNTEAFF
TRBV11-2,NA,NA,TRBJ2-7,TGTGCCAGCAGCTTAGATTCATCGTGGCTAGAGAACTACGAGCAGTACTTC,CASSLDSSWLENYEQYF
TRBV5-1,NA,NA,TRBJ2-1,TGCGCCAGCAGCTTGGCCGGTAAGCCCCACAGCTCCTACAATGAGCAGTTCTTC,CASSLAGKPHSSYNEQFF
TRBV2,NA,TRBD2,TRBJ2-1,TGTGCCAGCAGAGTCTTCGGGGGGGCTTCGGACAATGAGCAGTTCTTC,CASRVFGGASDNEQFF
TRBV19,NA,NA,TRBJ2-3,TGTGCCGCAGGGTGGGGTACTCGAGATACGCAGTATTTT,CAAGWGTRDTQYF
TRBV9,NA,TRBD1,TRBJ2-7,TGTGCCAGCAGCGCGGCCGGGACAGGGGGCGAGCAGTACTTC,CASSAAGTGGEQYF
TRBV10-2,few,TRBD2,TRBJ2-5,TGCGCCAGCAGTGGGACTAGCGGGAGGGAGACCCAGTACTTC,CASSGTSGRETQYF
TRBV29-1,NA,TRBD2,TRBJ2-3,TGCAGCGTTGAAGGGTATAAGTTGACTAGCGGGAGATTAGATACGCAGTATTTT,CSVEGYKLTSGRLDTQYF
TRBV30,NA,NA,TRBJ2-1,TGTGCCTGGAGTGCCCTAAATGAGCAGTTCTTC,CAWSALNEQFF
TRBV27,NA,TRBD1,TRBJ2-7,TGTGCCAGCAGGACCACAGGGGCAACGGGCTACGAGCAGTACTTC,CASRTTGATGYEQYF
TRBV6-1,few,NA,TRBJ1-1,TGTGCCAGCAGCTCAAGAGGAACTGAAGCTTTCTTT,CASSSRGTEAFF
TRBV27,NA,TRBD2,TRBJ2-1,TGTGCCAGCAGTCCCTCAGCGGGAGAGTCCGGTAATGAGCAGTTCTTC,CASSPSAGESGNEQFF
TRBV7-2,NA,TRBD2,TRBJ2-1,TGTGCCAGCAGCCTTAGGACTAGCGGGTTAACAATGAGCATGTTCTTC,CASSLRTSGLTMSMFF
TRBV2,few,NA,TRBJ2-1,TGTGCCAGCAGTCCTCTAGCGAACCAGTTCTTC,CASSPLANQFF
TRBV11-3,NA,TRBD1,TRBJ1-2,TGTGCCAGCAGCCCGGGACAGCACTATGGCTACACCTTC,CASSPGQHYGYTF
TRBV4-1,NA,TRBD1,TRBJ1-1,TGCGCCAGCAGCCAAGATTTCAGGGGGTATAACACTGAAGCTTTCTTT,CASSQDFRGYNTEAFF
TRBV5-5,NA,NA,TRBJ1-1,TGTGCCAGCAGCCACGGACAGACGAACACTGAAGCTTTCTTT,CASSHGQTNTEAFF
TRBV19,NA,TRBD1,TRBJ2-1,TGTGCCAGTAATTCGGGACAGGGCTTCTACAATGAGCAGTTCTTC,CASNSGQGFYNEQFF
TRBV4-3,NA,NA,TRBJ2-3,TGCGCCAGCAGCCAAGAGGGCGCGGGGCAGACTACGCAGTATTTT,CASSQEGAGQTTQYF
TRBV7-2,NA,TRBD2,TRBJ2-7,TGTGCCAGCAGCTTAGGGACTAGCGGGAGGACTCTCTCCTACGAGCAGTACTTC,CASSLGTSGRTLSYEQYF
TRBV5-1,NA,NA,TRBJ2-7,TGCGCCAGCAGCCTAGCCGGGACAACTACCTACGAGCAGTACTTC,CASSLAGTTTYEQYF
TRBV5-1,NA,NA,TRBJ1-1,TGCGCCAGCAGCCTCTTGGGGGGAAGGTTGAACACTGAAGCTTTCTTT,CASSLLGGRLNTEAFF
TRBV29-1,NA,NA,TRBJ2-7,TGCAGCGTTGCCATAACAGGCTCCTACGAGCAGTACTTC,CSVAITGSYEQYF
TRBV11-2,NA,TRBD2,TRBJ2-3,TGTGCCAGCAGCTTAGGACTAGCGGGGGAGGTGTATACGCAGTATTTT,CASSLGLAGEVYTQYF
TRBV29-1,NA,NA,TRBJ1-3,TGCAGCGTTGCCTACGGAGCTCGCTCTGGAAACACCATATATTTT,CSVAYGARSGNTIYF
TRBV2,NA,TRBD1,TRBJ1-5,TGTGCCAGCATTCAGGGGGCTAGCAATCAGCCCCAGCATTTT,CASIQGASNQPQHF
TRBV18,NA,NA,TRBJ2-7,TGTGCCAGCTCACCCCTCAGGGAGGACGAGCAGTACTTC,CASSPLREDEQYF
TRBV7-3,NA,TRBD2,TRBJ2-1,TGTGCCAGCAGCTCAAAAAGCGGGAGCTCCTACAATGAGCAGTTCTTC,CASSSKSGSSYNEQFF
TRBV9,NA,NA,TRBJ2-1,TGTGCCAGCAGCGTAATCAGATCCGGGACTTCTAACAATGAGCAGTTCTTC,CASSVIRSGTSNNEQFF
TRBV25-1,NA,NA,TRBJ1-1,TGTGCCAGCAGTGAATCCACAACCCCGAACACTGAAGCTTTCTTT,CASSESTTPNTEAFF
TRBV2,NA,TRBD1,TRBJ1-4,TGTGCCAGCGGCAGGGGGATTATACCAACTAATGAAAAACTGTTTTTT,CASGRGIIPTNEKLFF
TRBV11-3,NA,NA,TRBJ2-7,TGTGCCAGCAGCGGTAGGGGGGGGATTGGGGGCGAGCAGTACTTC,CASSGRGGIGGEQYF
TRBV6-4,NA,TRBD1,TRBJ2-3,TGTGCCAGCAGTGATGGGACAGGGGGAACAGATACGCAGTATTTT,CASSDGTGGTDTQYF
TRBV6-1,NA,TRBD1,TRBJ2-7,TGTGCCAGCTGTTTGACAGGGAACTACGAGCAGTACTTC,CASCLTGNYEQYF
TRBV11-2,once,NA,TRBJ2-3,TGTGCCAGCAGCTTAGACTCCAGGGGCCGGGATACGCAGTATTTT,CASSLDSRGRDTQYF
TRBV6-5,NA,TRBD1,TRBJ1-2,TGTGCCAGCAGTTATACAGGGGAAGGCTACACCTTC,CASSYTGEGYTF
TRBV6-5,NA,NA,TRBJ1-2,TGTGCCAGCAGCCCCTCCACGGCTAACTATGGCTACACCTTC,CASSPSTANYGYTF
TRBV5-1,NA,TRBD2,TRBJ2-7,TGCGCCAGCAGTGATCCTAGCGGGAAGCACGAGCAGTACTTC,CASSDPSGKHEQYF
TRBV19,NA,NA,TRBJ2-7,TGTGCCTCCAAGGAGGGCGCGACCAGCTACGAGCAGTACTTC,CASKEGATSYEQYF
TRBV10-3,NA,NA,TRBJ1-1,TGTGCCATGGCCGCGGCAGGGGCGAGCACTGAAGCTTTCTTT,CAMAAAGASTEAFF
TRBV6-1,NA,NA,TRBJ2-5,TGTGCCAGCAGTGAGGGGGCAGGGGTGAGGGACCAGTACTTC,CASSEGAGVRDQYF
TRBV27,NA,TRBD1,TRBJ1-4,TGTGCCAGCAGTCCGGGACAGGGCGTCAGGGAAAAACTGTTTTTT,CASSPGQGVREKLFF
TRBV2,NA,TRBD1,TRBJ1-2,TGTGCCAGCAGTTTCCTCTTGACAGGGAGAGGTGGCTACACCTTC,CASSFLLTGRGGYTF
TRBV27,once,TRBD1,TRBJ2-1,TGTGCCAGCAGTTTATCGTCGCCGACAGGGACCTCCTACAATGAGCAGTTCTTC,CASSLSSPTGTSYNEQFF
TRBV2,few,NA,TRBJ2-3,TGTGCCAGCAGCGCAGGGTCTACGCAGTATTTT,CASSAGSTQYF
TRBV19,NA,TRBD2,TRBJ2-7,TGTGCCAGTAGGACTAGCGGGAGCGAGCAGTACTTC,CASRTSGSEQYF
TRBV23-1,NA,NA,TRBJ2-1,TGCGCCAGCAGTCAATCGTTGGGTAAGGGGAATGAGCAGTTCTTC,CASSQSLGKGNEQFF
TRBV7-6,NA,NA,TRBJ2-5,TGTGCCTTCGCGGGTCTAGAGACCCAGTACTTC,CAFAGLETQYF
TRBV9,NA,TRBD2,TRBJ2-5,TGTGCCAGCAGCGTAGTGCCTAGCGGGGGAGAGACCCAGTACTTC,CASSVVPSGGETQYF
TRBV5-4,NA,TRBD2,TRBJ2-1,TGTGCCAGCAGCTTGGGCACTAGCGGGAGTCGGAATGAGCAGTTCTTC,CASSLGTSGSRNEQFF